This TCR beta chain stems from a study of post-analysis software for immune sequencing data. The study's findings and limits: Higher frequency in patients than in controls was seen for several TRBV segments, with TRBV5-6, TRBV5-1 and TRBV20-1 among them.

The TCR beta cDNA libraries contained unique molecular identifiers. One entry per CDR3 protein, called by TCRdb with MiXCR from the PCR reads. The data contain about 500,000 distinct CDR3 sequences, around 40% of them singletons. The germline V gene has CDR1 SGHVS and CDR2 FNYEAQ. The CDR3 consists of 13 residues. V was cut by 7 bases and J by 3 bases, with 11 bases left in between. Remarks on this clonotype: What it binds is unknown.

The clonotype comes from a girl between 5 and 17 years old with multiple sclerosis. This chain connects TRBV7-6 to TRBJ2-3, with D unclear. Source material: blood. The CDR3 reads CASTTDKTDTQYF. In DNA form, the CDR3 reads TGTGCCAGCACGACCGACAAAACAGATACGCAGTATTTT.